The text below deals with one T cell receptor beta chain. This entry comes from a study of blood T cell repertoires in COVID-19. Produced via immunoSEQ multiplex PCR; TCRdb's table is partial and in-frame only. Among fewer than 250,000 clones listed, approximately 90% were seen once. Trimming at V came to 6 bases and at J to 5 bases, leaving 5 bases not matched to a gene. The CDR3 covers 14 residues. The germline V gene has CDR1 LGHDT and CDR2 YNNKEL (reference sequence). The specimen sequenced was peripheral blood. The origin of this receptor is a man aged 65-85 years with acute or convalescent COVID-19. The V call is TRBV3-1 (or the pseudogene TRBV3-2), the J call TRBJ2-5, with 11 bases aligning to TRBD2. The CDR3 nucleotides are TGTGCCAGCAGTCTACTAGCGGGAGTGGAGACCCAGTACTTC. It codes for CASSLLAGVETQYF.